The sequence of this T cell receptor beta chain was determined in a study of blood T cell repertoires in COVID-19. Study information: PBMCs, B-cell-depleted T cells, or T cells were the source of the cDNA or gDNA that made up the material.

Trimming cost V 6 bases and J 4 bases, with 19 bases left between them. CDR1 is LNHDA and CDR2 is SQIVND in the germline V gene (reference sequence). The CDR3 contains 15 residues. In its sample, this clone was seen a few times. The assay was immunoSEQ multiplex PCR, and TCRdb's table has in-frame clones only and misses some. Here the sample spans roughly 210,000 clones, over 75% being singletons. This sequence originates from a man aged 30-40 years in a cohort exposed to, infected with or recovered from COVID-19 (not recorded which). The J gene is TRBJ2-7, the V gene TRBV19, with TRBD2 as a possible D gene (6 bases). Sample: PBMCs or T cells enriched from blood (not recorded which). As DNA, the CDR3 is TGTGCCAGTAGGAGCACCGGGACTGGCTTATACGAGCAGTACTTC. Translation: CASRSTGTGLYEQYF.